Listed here are 26 T cell receptor beta chains from one sample, sequenced in a study of radiotherapy plus CTLA-4 blockade in lung cancer. The data were produced by immunoSEQ multiplex PCR, yet TCRdb's version contains in-frame clones alone and is incomplete. Among about 97,000 clones listed, under 85% were seen once. Specimen: peripheral blood, collected from a patient treated with radiotherapy plus ipilimumab. These receptors originate from a human donor with non-small cell lung cancer who had a partial response to radiotherapy plus ipilimumab. Some clones in this sample may be carry-over from other donors' samples.

J is TRBJ1-2 and V is TRBV14; no reliable D call. This CDR3 is built from 13 residues. The V end lost 6 bases, the J end lost 5 bases, and 13 bases lay between the germline ends. The germline V gene has CDR1 SGHDN and CDR2 FVKESK. The CDR3 nucleotides read TGTGCCAGCAGTTTCCTGGCGGGGTATGGCTACACCTTC. Its translation: CASSFLAGYGYTF.

CDR3: CASSVAPRAGELFF. DNA for the CDR3: TGTGCCAGCAGCGTTGCCCCACGGGCCGGGGAGCTGTTTTTT. The chain joins TRBV9 to TRBJ2-2, with D unresolved. This CDR3 spans 14 amino acids. V was cut by 2 bases and J by 6 bases, with 11 bases left in between. In germline, CDR1 is SGDLS, CDR2 YYNGEE.

The rearrangement links TRBV9 to TRBJ2-7; 8 bases map to TRBD1. Germline V lookup: CDR1 SGDLS, CDR2 YYNGEE. This CDR3 comprises 13 residues. Trimming removed 7 bases from V and 3 bases from J; junction bases left unmatched: 6. For the CDR3, the DNA is TGTGCCAGCGGGACAGGTGAAAACTACGAGCAGTACTTC. Amino acid sequence: CASGTGENYEQYF.

The chain is built from TRBV18 and TRBJ2-2; 8 bases align to TRBD1. V dropped 6 bases and J dropped 7; count of bases not matched to a gene: 10. The CDR3 runs to 15 residues. In germline, CDR1 is KGHSH, CDR2 LQKENI. The CDR3 DNA reads as TGTGCCAGCTCCCTGACAGGGGCCCCCGGCGGGGAGCTGTTTTTT. This encodes CASSLTGAPGGELFF.

V and J are TRBV7-6 and TRBJ2-1; D remains unclear. The V end was cut by 5 bases, the J end by 3 bases, with 8 bases between. From germline, CDR1 is SGHVS and CDR2 FNYEAQ. The CDR3 spans 13 residues. The CDR3 bases are TGTGCCAGCAGCCCAAAAAACTACAATGAGCAGTTCTTC. Encoded protein: CASSPKNYNEQFF.

This CDR3 reads CASSLTRGGEAFF. The CDR3 nucleotides are TGTGCCAGCAGCTTAACGAGGGGAGGGGAAGCTTTCTTT. The rearrangement joins TRBV11-3 to TRBJ1-1, with a tentative D call TRBD1 (5 bases). V lost 2 bases and J 8 bases, leaving 12 bases between the germline ends. The germline V gene has CDR1 SGHNT and CDR2 YENEEA. The CDR3 runs 13 residues.

The rearrangement joins TRBV7-2 to TRBJ2-5; D is undetermined. Germline values: CDR1 SGHTA, CDR2 FQGNSA. The CDR3 has 12 amino acids. The V end lost 5 bases, the J end lost 5 bases, and 9 bases lay between the germline ends. The chain's CDR3 is CASSPYRETQYF. DNA for the CDR3: TGTGCCAGCAGCCCCTATCGGGAGACCCAGTACTTC.

The V call is TRBV7-2, the J call TRBJ2-6; no clear D. Trimming stripped 6 bases from V and 4 bases from J, with 13 bases between. Germline-derived CDR1 and CDR2 are SGHTA and FQGNSA. This CDR3 region has 15 residues. CDR3: CASSETESGANVLTF. The CDR3 nucleotides are TGTGCCAGCAGTGAAACAGAGTCCGGGGCCAACGTCCTGACTTTC. The variable domain in full, with the rest retrieved from reference TRBV7-2 and TRBJ2-6, is GAGVSQSPSNKVTEKGKDVELRCDPISGHTALYWYRQSLGQGLEFLIYFQGNSAPDKSGLPSDRFSAERTGGSVSTLTIQRTQQEDSAVYLCASSETESGANVLTFGAGSRLTVL.

The chain joins TRBV6-1 to TRBJ2-2; 11 bases match TRBD2. The CDR3 sequence is 15 residues long. J was trimmed by 4 bases and V by 6 bases; bases with no gene match: 4. From germline, CDR1 is MNHNS and CDR2 SASEGT. Here the CDR3 reads CASRGTSGITGELFF. CDR3 bases: TGTGCCAGCAGAGGGACTAGCGGAATCACCGGGGAGCTGTTTTTT.

The chain has TRBV30 and TRBJ2-7, with 8 bases identical to TRBD1. J lost 2 bases, V lost 5 bases, and 5 bases had no gene match. The CDR3 is 13 amino acids. Germline CDR1 is GTSNPN and CDR2 is SVGIG (reference sequence). The CDR3 loop is CAWAEDRAYEQYF. The CDR3 DNA reads as TGTGCCTGGGCGGAGGACAGGGCCTACGAGCAGTACTTC.

The V gene is TRBV27, the J gene TRBJ2-5; TRBD1 matches 10 bases. V trimming: 5 bases; J trimming: 5 bases; junction bases outside the gene matches: 5. CDR1 is MNHEY, CDR2 SMNVEV, per germline (reference sequence). This CDR3 region has 14 residues. The CDR3: CASSPGQGYETQYF. The CDR3 region has the DNA TGTGCCAGCAGTCCGGGACAGGGGTATGAGACCCAGTACTTC.

The V call is TRBV28, the J call TRBJ2-3; D call uncertain. This CDR3 is 13 amino acids long. The V gene's germline CDR1 is MDHEN and CDR2 SYDVKM. Between the trimmed V and J ends, which lost 3 bases and 3 bases, there was a span of 7 bases. The CDR3, as DNA: TGTGCCAGCAGTTTCATCGCGACAGATACGCAGTATTTT. It is translated as CASSFIATDTQYF.

The J gene is TRBJ2-5, the V gene TRBV7-9; perhaps TRBD2 as D (5 bases). Near its end, the DNA agrees better with TRBJ2-7, so the J call may be wrong. This CDR3 region has 14 residues. CDR1 is SEHNR and CDR2 is FQNEAQ in the germline V gene (reference sequence). In DNA, the CDR3 is TGTGCCAGCAGCCCAGGCGGGCGTCCCTACGAGCAGTACTTC. Protein: CASSPGGRPYEQYF.

The chain links TRBV7-2 to TRBJ1-2; D may be TRBD1 (6 bases). Germline CDR1 reads SGHTA; CDR2 reads FQGNSA. The CDR3 is made up of 13 amino acids. V was pared by 5 bases and J by 7 bases, with 14 bases between. The CDR3 is CASSLTGQAGYTF. The CDR3 DNA follows: TGTGCCAGCAGCCTGACAGGTCAGGCTGGCTACACCTTC.

The chain links TRBV4-2 to TRBJ2-7; 9 bases line up with TRBD1. There are 15 residues in the CDR3. V shed 7 bases, J shed 1 base, and the junction held 8 bases outside the gene matches. Germline-derived CDR1 and CDR2 are LGHNA and YNFKEQ. The CDR3 DNA reads as TGTGCCAGCAACCCGGGGGACAGGGAATCCTACGAGCAGTACTTC. Translated: CASNPGDRESYEQYF.

The chain combines TRBV5-4 with TRBJ2-7, with a tentative D call TRBD1 (6 bases). The CDR3 extends over 13 amino acids. Germline V gives CDR1 SGHNT, CDR2 YYREEE (reference sequence). V was pared by 5 bases and J by 5 bases, with 14 bases between. This CDR3 reads CASRPQGWNEQYF. The CDR3 DNA sequence: TGTGCCAGCAGACCACAGGGTTGGAACGAGCAGTACTTC. Full variable domain (outside the CDR3, taken from reference TRBV5-4 and TRBJ2-7): ETGVTQSPTHLIKTRGQQVTLRCSSQSGHNTVSWYQQALGQGPQFIFQYYREEENGRGNFPPRFSGLQFPNYSSELNVNALELDDSALYLCASRPQGWNEQYFGPGTRLTVT.

The chain joins TRBV18 to TRBJ1-2; D unresolved. Germline CDR1 reads KGHSH; CDR2 reads LQKENI. The CDR3 sequence is 17 residues long. Trimming pared 3 bases from V and 0 bases from J, leaving 17 bases between. The CDR3 spells CASSPDSVGSTNYGYTF. CDR3 nucleotides: TGTGCCAGCTCACCGGACTCCGTGGGCAGTACTAACTATGGCTACACCTTC.

This clone was counted only a few times. The chain combines TRBV7-2 with TRBJ2-6, with D possibly being TRBD1 (5 bases). V lost 5 bases, J lost 0 bases, and 8 bases lay in between. Germline V gene lookup returns CDR1 SGHTA and CDR2 FQGNSA. This CDR3 has 15 residues. The CDR3 here is CASSHDSSGANVLTF. Here the CDR3 DNA reads TGTGCCAGCAGCCACGACAGCTCTGGGGCCAACGTCCTGACTTTC.

This chain joins TRBV11-3 and TRBJ1-1, with D perhaps TRBD1 (6 bases). Germline V gene data show CDR1 as SGHNT and CDR2 as YENEEA. The germline V and J ends were trimmed by 3 bases and 6 bases, with 23 bases remaining between them. There are 17 residues in the CDR3. The CDR3 spells CASSFSLGRGAVAEAFF. The CDR3 DNA sequence: TGTGCCAGCAGCTTTAGTTTGGGCAGGGGAGCTGTCGCTGAAGCTTTCTTT.

The chain recombines TRBV4-3 with TRBJ1-6, with 8 bases fitting TRBD1. J gave up 6 bases and V 3 bases, and 4 bases lay outside the gene matches. The CDR3 has 15 residues. From germline, CDR1 is LGHNA and CDR2 YSLEER. The CDR3 DNA reads TGCGCCAGCAGCCAGGGACAGGCAACTAATTCACCCCTCCACTTT. It encodes CASSQGQATNSPLHF.

The genes are TRBV5-1 and TRBJ1-1; D is uncertain. The CDR3 spans 14 residues. The germline V and J ends were trimmed by 2 bases and 4 bases, with 12 bases remaining between them. Germline CDR1 and CDR2: SGHRS and YFSETQ. Written as DNA, the CDR3 is TGCGCCAGCAGCTTCGCAGGCTATGGCACTGAAGCTTTCTTT. Protein product: CASSFAGYGTEAFF.

Concerning this clone itself: Since a much larger clone is just one base distant, this may be a read error. The rearrangement joins TRBV5-1 to TRBJ2-5; no definite D call. V lost 2 bases and J 3 bases, leaving 2 bases between the germline ends. There are 11 residues in the CDR3. CDR1 and CDR2 (germline): SGHRS, YFSETQ. CDR3 nucleotides: TGCGCCAGCAGCTTCGAAGAGACCCAGTACTTC. Its translation: CASSFEETQYF. The full variable domain, in which reference TRBV5-1 and TRBJ2-5 provide the parts outside the CDR3, is KAGVTQTPRYLIKTRGQQVTLSCSPISGHRSVSWYQQTPGQGLQFLFEYFSETQRNKGNFPGRFSGRQFSNSRSEMNVSTLELGDSALYLCASSFEETQYFGPGTRLLVL.

This chain links TRBV7-6 with TRBJ2-3; TRBD1 is a possible D gene (6 bases). V lost 0 bases and J 6 bases, leaving 16 bases between the germline ends. CDR1 is SGHVS, CDR2 FNYEAQ, per germline. The CDR3 spans 16 residues. The CDR3, as DNA: TGTGCCAGCAGCTTAGCTTTGGGGGCGACAGCTGATACGCAGTATTTT. Its translation is CASSLALGATADTQYF.

This rearrangement joins TRBV6-5 to TRBJ1-6; tentative D call: TRBD1 (5 bases). V gave up 0 bases and J gave up 7 bases, with 13 bases separating them. Germline-derived CDR1 and CDR2 are MNHEY and SVGAGI. The CDR3 covers 16 residues. DNA for the CDR3: TGTGCCAGCAGTTACTCGGACGGGGCGGGAAATTCACCCCTCCACTTT. It specifies CASSYSDGAGNSPLHF.

This clone was detected only once. This chain uses TRBV6-5 with TRBJ2-7; 7 bases fit TRBD1. The CDR3 consists of 12 residues. The V gene end was trimmed by 6 bases and the J gene end by 3 bases; junction bases not matched to a gene: 2. Germline CDR1 is MNHEY and CDR2 is SVGAGI. The CDR3 here is CASRTGVYEQYF. Here the CDR3 DNA reads TGTGCCAGCAGAACAGGGGTCTACGAGCAGTACTTC.

The chain combines TRBV5-5 with TRBJ1-2; the D is unclear. Germline lookup yields CDR1 SGHKS and CDR2 YYEKEE (reference sequence). This CDR3 comprises 15 residues. V lost 0 bases and J lost 3, with 12 bases in between. This CDR3 is CASSLGTLRDYGYTF. Written as DNA, the CDR3 is TGTGCCAGCAGCTTGGGGACTTTACGCGACTATGGCTACACCTTC.